The 32 T cell receptor beta chains in this list originate from one sample, sequenced in a study of beta chain features in type 1 diabetes (dated by TCRdb to 2016 to 2019). Receptor amplification or capture employed the immunoSEQ multiplex PCR assay. The entire isolated RNA was reverse transcribed using the High Capacity cDNA Reverse Transcription Kit, and thus expressed TCRB transcripts were sequenced. In TCRdb, the immuneACCESS table is reduced to in-frame sequences with V and J assigned. These tables do not hold every clone; where another copy was compared, an unresolved V gene accounts for under half, and the others remain unexplained. The sample profile shows 130,000 or so clones; 9.2% of them were found once. The ten largest clones capture around 0.68% of the sample. The sample consisted of central memory CD4+ T cells from blood. Receptors were obtained from a man aged 18 to 29 in good health.

This clone was recorded a few times. This sequence joins TRBV7-9 and TRBJ2-7; D may be TRBD1 (8 bases). Germline CDR1 is SEHNR and CDR2 is FQNEAQ (reference sequence). This CDR3 contains 14 residues. Trimming stripped 6 bases from V and 2 bases from J, with 14 bases between. CDR3 coding DNA: TGTGCCAGCAGGGGGGGGACAGGTCCCTACGAGCAGTACTTC. Residues: CASRGGTGPYEQYF. The variable domain in full, completed from reference TRBV7-9 and TRBJ2-7, reads DTGVSQNPRHKITKRGQNVTFRCDPISEHNRLYWYRQTLGQGPEFLTYFQNEAQLEKSRLLSDRFSAERPKGSFSTLEIQRTEQGDSAMYLCASRGGTGPYEQYFGPGTRLTVT.

The gene calls are TRBV4-2 and TRBJ2-7, with D possibly being TRBD2 (5 bases). Germline V lookup: CDR1 LGHNA, CDR2 YNFKEQ. Trimming cost V 0 bases and J 2 bases, with 11 bases left between them. The CDR3 contains 15 residues. The CDR3 sequence: CASSQEFSGTYEQYF. The CDR3 bases are TGTGCCAGCAGCCAAGAATTCAGCGGAACCTACGAGCAGTACTTC.

This clone was observed a single time. The gene calls are TRBV6-5 and TRBJ2-7; D is undetermined. The CDR3 sequence is 15 residues long. The ends were cut back, 5 bases at V and 3 bases at J, with 17 bases in the middle. CDR1 is MNHEY and CDR2 is SVGAGI in the germline V gene. The CDR3 reads CASSNPTSSRYEQYF. CDR3 coding DNA: TGTGCCAGCAGTAACCCTACCTCCTCTCGCTACGAGCAGTACTTC.

This clone was found a few times. The J gene is TRBJ2-1, the V gene TRBV18, with TRBD2 identical over 8 bases. From germline, CDR1 is KGHSH and CDR2 LQKENI. Trimming at V came to 5 bases and at J to 7 bases, leaving 13 bases not matched to a gene. CDR3 length equals 16 residues. This CDR3 reads CASSSGSGGIRNEQFF. The CDR3 region has the DNA TGTGCCAGCTCATCGGGGAGCGGGGGAATTCGGAATGAGCAGTTCTTC.

The CDR3 DNA follows: TGTGCCAGCAGCTTAGGGACAGGGAATTCACCCCTCCACTTT. Amino acid sequence: CASSLGTGNSPLHF. The chain is built from TRBV7-6 and TRBJ1-6, with TRBD1 matching over 8 bases. CDR1 is SGHVS and CDR2 is FNYEAQ in the germline V gene. The CDR3 has 14 amino acids. Trimming at V came to 1 base and at J to 7 bases, leaving 0 bases not matched to a gene.

This clone was detected a few times. The chain couples TRBV28 to TRBJ2-7; 7 bases line up with TRBD1. CDR1 and CDR2 (germline): MDHEN, SYDVKM. This CDR3 is built from 15 residues. V was pared by 5 bases and J by 4 bases, with 11 bases of the junction left unmatched. The DNA of the CDR3 is TGTGCCAGCAGTCCACCGACGACAGGGCCATACGAGCAGTACTTC. This sequence encodes CASSPPTTGPYEQYF.

This clone appeared a few times. The rearrangement joins TRBV6-5 to TRBJ1-2; a weak D match, TRBD1 (6 bases). This CDR3 is 14 amino acids long. V was cut by 6 bases and J by 4 bases, with 15 bases left in between. The germline V gene encodes CDR1 MNHEY and CDR2 SVGAGI. The CDR3 nucleotides are TGTGCCAGCAGCTCCGGTGGGGGGGCCTATGGCTACACCTTC. Protein sequence: CASSSGGGAYGYTF.

This clone was recorded a few times. The rearrangement uses TRBV7-2 and TRBJ2-1; weak D call: TRBD2 (6 bases). CDR1 and CDR2 (germline): SGHTA, FQGNSA. V lost 1 base to trimming and J lost 7 bases, with 11 bases between them. The CDR3 has 14 residues. Here the CDR3 DNA reads TGTGCCAGCAGCTTAGGCATTCGGGGGAATGAGCAGTTCTTC. It codes for CASSLGIRGNEQFF.

This clone was seen a few times. The rearrangement joins TRBV7-2 to TRBJ2-7; D is ambiguous. The CDR3 runs 13 residues. Germline-derived CDR1 and CDR2 are SGHTA and FQGNSA. Between the trimmed V and J ends, which lost 5 bases and 6 bases, there was a span of 14 bases. The CDR3, as DNA: TGTGCCAGCAGCACCCAACCGGCGGTCGAGCAGTACTTC. It translates to CASSTQPAVEQYF. The complete variable domain, with remaining parts taken from reference TRBV7-2 and TRBJ2-7, reads GAGVSQSPSNKVTEKGKDVELRCDPISGHTALYWYRQSLGQGLEFLIYFQGNSAPDKSGLPSDRFSAERTGGSVSTLTIQRTQQEDSAVYLCASSTQPAVEQYFGPGTRLTVT.

This clone was recorded many times. The rearrangement links TRBV9 to TRBJ2-1; the match to TRBD2 covers 10 bases. The ends lost 4 bases at V and 6 bases at J; junction bases unmatched: 7. The germline CDR1 and CDR2 sequences are SGDLS and YYNGEE. This CDR3 region has 15 residues. The CDR3 bases are TGTGCCAGCAGCATTAGCGGGGGGACCCTCAATGAGCAGTTCTTC. Protein: CASSISGGTLNEQFF.

This clone was counted between two and nine times. CDR3 in amino acids: CATSNGGATETQYF. The CDR3 nucleotides are TGTGCCACCTCCAACGGGGGGGCGACAGAGACCCAGTACTTC. V gene TRBV19 combines with J gene TRBJ2-5; 8 positions agree with TRBD2. The CDR3 runs 14 residues. The germline V gene encodes CDR1 LNHDA and CDR2 SQIVND (reference sequence). The V gene end was trimmed by 10 bases and the J gene end by 4 bases; junction bases not matched to a gene: 11.

The chain carries TRBV7-2 and TRBJ2-7; no clear D gene. CDR1 is SGHTA and CDR2 is FQGNSA in the germline V gene. V dropped 5 bases and J dropped 3 bases, with 8 bases sitting between them. The CDR3 has 12 amino acids. The CDR3 here is CASSPTGYEQYF. The CDR3 region has the DNA TGTGCCAGCAGCCCGACGGGCTACGAGCAGTACTTC.

The rearrangement joins TRBV6-1 to TRBJ2-1; 7 bases line up with TRBD2. The germline V gene encodes CDR1 MNHNS and CDR2 SASEGT. The CDR3 covers 14 residues. Trimming removed 4 bases from V and 2 bases from J; junction bases left unmatched: 2. The CDR3 nucleotides read TGTGCCAGCAGTGCTCTAGCGGCCTACAATGAGCAGTTCTTC. Its translation is CASSALAAYNEQFF.

This clone was detected a few times. The V gene is TRBV30, the J gene TRBJ1-2, with D possibly matching TRBD1 (6 bases). The V gene's germline CDR1 is GTSNPN and CDR2 SVGIG (reference sequence). V was cut by 3 bases and J by 4 bases, with 15 bases left in between. The CDR3 totals 14 residues. Here the CDR3 DNA reads TGTGCCTGGAGAACAGGGAGTGGGACCTATGGCTACACCTTC. Translated: CAWRTGSGTYGYTF.

CDR3 sequence (DNA): TGTGCCAGCAGCTCCCAGAATAATCAGCCCCAGCATTTT. Residues: CASSSQNNQPQHF. This sequence joins TRBV7-2 and TRBJ1-5, with D unclear. Germline-derived CDR1 and CDR2 are SGHTA and FQGNSA. Trimming cost V 4 bases and J 4 bases, with 8 bases left between them. The CDR3 sequence is 13 residues long.

This clone was detected only a few times. The chain carries TRBV19 and TRBJ2-7, with D perhaps TRBD2 (6 bases). V was cut by 2 bases and J by 3 bases, with 11 bases left in between. CDR3 size: 14 residues. Germline lookup yields CDR1 LNHDA and CDR2 SQIVND (reference sequence). The CDR3: CASSISGVGYEQYF. In nucleotides, the CDR3 is TGTGCCAGTAGTATATCGGGGGTTGGCTACGAGCAGTACTTC.

This clone has more than one count but fewer than ten. The chain combines TRBV6-6 with TRBJ2-1; 11 bases match TRBD1. V was pared by 8 bases and J by 6 bases, with 6 bases of the junction left unmatched. Germline values: CDR1 MNHNY, CDR2 SVGAGI (reference sequence). The CDR3 contains 14 residues. CDR3 in amino acids: CASSRTGGGNEQFF. DNA of the CDR3: TGTGCCAGCTCAAGGACAGGGGGCGGCAATGAGCAGTTCTTC.

This clone has just a few counts. This chain joins TRBV29-1 and TRBJ1-2; 10 bases match TRBD1. CDR1 is SQVTM and CDR2 is ANQGSEA in the germline V gene. CDR3 length equals 17 residues. V gave up 1 base and J gave up 4 bases; unmatched junction bases: 12. The CDR3, as DNA: TGCAGCGTTGAAGCCCAGGGGACAGGGGCCCACTTCTATGGCTACACCTTC. It encodes CSVEAQGTGAHFYGYTF. Combining the CDR3 with reference TRBV29-1 and TRBJ1-2 gives the whole variable domain SAVISQKPSRDICQRGTSLTIQCQVDSQVTMMFWYRQQPGQSLTLIATANQGSEATYESGFVIDKFPISRPNLTFSTLTVSNMSPEDSSIYLCSVEAQGTGAHFYGYTFGSGTRLTVV.

In this sample, this clone turned up a few times. The rearrangement links TRBV18 to TRBJ1-5, with a tentative D call TRBD1 (5 bases). Between the trimmed V and J ends, which lost 3 bases and 6 bases, there was a span of 15 bases. CDR3 length: 15 residues. Germline loops: CDR1 KGHSH, CDR2 LQKENI. The CDR3 region is CASSPGPEAGQPQHF. CDR3 in DNA: TGTGCCAGCTCACCGGGACCGGAAGCGGGTCAGCCCCAGCATTTT.

In this sample, this clone turned up a few times. This CDR3 reads CASSPRSGQVYEQYF. As DNA, the CDR3 is TGTGCCAGCAGCCCCCGGTCAGGGCAGGTCTACGAGCAGTACTTC. V and J are TRBV5-4 and TRBJ2-7, with a possible D match to TRBD1 (5 bases). The CDR3 has 15 residues. From germline, CDR1 is SGHNT and CDR2 YYREEE (reference sequence). V was clipped by 4 bases and J by 3 bases, with 17 bases between them.

The V gene is TRBV2, the J gene TRBJ1-5, with 9 bases that match TRBD1. CDR3 length equals 16 residues. Germline CDR1 is SNHLY and CDR2 is FYNNEI. The V segment lost 7 bases and the J segment 1 base; nucleotides outside the gene matches: 8. CDR3 bases: TGTGCCAGCAAATCGGGACAGGGAAGGAGCAATCAGCCCCAGCATTTT. Translated: CASKSGQGRSNQPQHF.

In its sample, this clone was seen a few times. V is TRBV4-3 and J is TRBJ2-5, with TRBD2 matching over 13 bases. The CDR3 is 16 amino acids. V dropped 5 bases and J dropped 2; count of bases not matched to a gene: 5. CDR1 LGHNA and CDR2 YSLEER come from the germline V gene. The CDR3 sequence: CASSGLAGETQETQYF. As DNA, the CDR3 is TGCGCCAGCAGCGGACTAGCGGGGGAAACTCAAGAGACCCAGTACTTC.

This clone was counted a few times. The chain links TRBV5-1 to TRBJ1-3, with D maybe TRBD1 (6 bases). The length of the CDR3 is 15 residues. The germline V and J ends were trimmed by 4 bases and 4 bases, with 15 bases remaining between them. Looked up from germline, CDR1 is SGHRS and CDR2 is YFSETQ. CDR3 sequence reads: CASSVSGTPGNTIYF. In DNA form, the CDR3 reads TGCGCCAGCAGCGTCTCCGGGACACCCGGAAACACCATATATTTT.

This clone was counted a few times. This sequence joins TRBV20-1 and TRBJ2-5; D uncertain. The CDR3 has 10 residues. The germline V and J ends were trimmed by 5 bases and 1 base, with 2 bases remaining between them. CDR1 is DFQATT and CDR2 is SNEGSKA in the germline V gene (reference sequence). The CDR3 DNA reads TGCAGTGCTCGCCAAGAGACCCAGTACTTC. This sequence encodes CSARQETQYF.

This sequence joins TRBV10-3 and TRBJ2-7; unclear D gene. This CDR3 is 14 amino acids long. V lost 3 bases, J lost 3 bases, and 12 bases lay in between. The germline gives CDR1 ENHRY, CDR2 SYGVKD. CDR3 residues: CAISDRDPGYEQYF. CDR3 in DNA: TGTGCCATCAGTGACCGCGACCCAGGCTACGAGCAGTACTTC.

This clone was recorded at least ten times. The chain joins TRBV29-1 to TRBJ2-6; D is possibly TRBD1 (5 bases). The V end was cut by 4 bases, the J end by 2 bases, with 9 bases between. Germline assignment: CDR1 SQVTM and CDR2 ANQGSEA. The CDR3 length is 14 residues. The CDR3 region has the DNA TGCAGCGTTGTGACAGTTCCTGGGGCCAACGTCCTGACTTTC. The encoded protein is CSVVTVPGANVLTF.

Notes on this clone: This sample also contains other DNA sequences that code for the same CDR3. The chain joins TRBV30 to TRBJ1-5; D remains ambiguous. With 0 bases removed from V and 4 bases from J, the gap between germline ends came to 7 bases. CDR1 GTSNPN and CDR2 SVGIG come from the germline V gene (reference sequence). There are 13 residues in the CDR3. This chain's CDR3 is CAWSVRRNQPQHF. Here the CDR3 DNA reads TGTGCCTGGAGTGTAAGGAGGAATCAGCCCCAGCATTTT.

The chain uses TRBV5-1 and TRBJ2-3, with 7 positions matching TRBD2. CDR1 is SGHRS and CDR2 is YFSETQ in the germline V gene. The V segment lost 4 bases and the J segment 5 bases; nucleotides outside the gene matches: 7. The CDR3 has 14 residues. This chain's CDR3 is CASSLGLDLDTQYF. CDR3 sequence (DNA): TGCGCCAGCAGCCTTGGACTAGATCTAGATACGCAGTATTTT.

This clone was seen only a few times. The V gene is TRBV19, the J gene TRBJ2-4; 7 bases are shared with TRBD2. V lost 7 bases to trimming and J lost 6 bases; unmatched junction nucleotides: 9. In germline, CDR1 is LNHDA, CDR2 SQIVND (reference sequence). This CDR3 spans 14 amino acids. CDR3: CASTLGGFGNIQYF. For the CDR3, the DNA is TGTGCCAGTACTCTGGGAGGGTTCGGAAACATTCAGTACTTC.

This clone occurred many times. CDR3 nucleotides: TGTGCCAGCAGGTCTTCTGTCAGTTACGAGCAGTACTTC. It translates to CASRSSVSYEQYF. The chain links TRBV7-9 to TRBJ2-7; no firm D call. Germline V gives CDR1 SEHNR, CDR2 FQNEAQ (reference sequence). CDR3 length: 13 residues. V was trimmed by 6 bases and J by 4 bases, leaving 13 bases between them.

This clone came up a few times. The rearrangement links TRBV5-6 to TRBJ2-3; the D is unclear. V was trimmed by 0 bases and J by 0 bases, leaving 8 bases between them. Germline CDR1 is SGHDT and CDR2 is YYEEEE. The CDR3 is 15 residues long. CDR3 residues: CASSLAGSSTDTQYF. The DNA of the CDR3 is TGTGCCAGCAGCTTGGCCGGGTCTAGCACAGATACGCAGTATTTT.

This clone was seen more than once but under ten times. V and J are TRBV18 and TRBJ1-5; 8 nucleotides align to TRBD1. With V trimmed by 5 bases and J by 5 bases, 11 bases remained unmatched. CDR1 and CDR2 (germline): KGHSH, LQKENI. This CDR3 comprises 16 residues. DNA of the CDR3: TGTGCCAGCTCAGAATCCGGTACAGGGGGATATCAGCCCCAGCATTTT. Translation gives CASSESGTGGYQPQHF.